Listed below are T cell receptor beta chains from one sample, sequenced in a study of blood T cell repertoires in COVID-19. This table comes from immunoSEQ multiplex PCR, and its TCRdb copy is limited to in-frame clones, with some not included. The table has around 160,000 clones, 80% to 90% seen once. The sequencing sample was made of peripheral blood. Receptors were obtained from a man between 60 and 70 years old with acute or convalescent COVID-19. Each CDR3 is given with its conserved first and last residue. Each record gives: J gene, clone size, CDR3 length, D gene, V gene, CDR3 protein, CDR3 DNA. D genes are given only for firm matches. Where a row states a size, it is once, few, many or the class of an expanded clone; other rows omit it.

TRBJ2-2 | - | 12 | - | TRBV12-3/TRBV12-4 | CASPRRTGELFF | TGTGCCAGCCCGCGGCGTACCGGGGAGCTGTTTTTT
TRBJ2-1 | - | 16 | - | TRBV15 | CATSRDYERVYNEQFF | TGTGCCACCAGCAGAGATTACGAGCGGGTTTACAATGAGCAGTTCTTC
TRBJ2-5 | - | 14 | - | TRBV7-9 | CASSLASGLETQYF | TGTGCCAGCAGCTTAGCTAGCGGACTAGAGACCCAGTACTTC
TRBJ1-5 | few | 14 | - | TRBV19 | CASSSGGGNQPQHF | TGTGCCAGTAGTTCTGGGGGCGGCAATCAGCCCCAGCATTTT
TRBJ1-2 | - | 15 | TRBD1 | TRBV6-2/TRBV6-3 | CASSYSWGQIQGYTF | TGTGCCAGCAGTTACTCCTGGGGACAGATTCAAGGCTACACCTTC
TRBJ1-2 | - | 14 | - | TRBV4-1 | CASSQDKRVDGYTF | TGCGCCAGCAGCCAAGATAAACGGGTAGATGGCTACACCTTC
TRBJ1-2 | few | 14 | - | TRBV5-8 | CASSLQGSPYGYTF | TGTGCCAGCAGCTTACAGGGTTCCCCCTATGGCTACACCTTC
TRBJ2-7 | - | 12 | - | TRBV6-5 | CASSYGRTEQYF | TGTGCCAGCAGTTACGGGCGGACTGAGCAGTACTTC
TRBJ1-1 | - | 15 | - | TRBV9 | CASSVAELGSGEAFF | TGTGCCAGCAGCGTAGCTGAGCTCGGGAGCGGTGAAGCTTTCTTT
TRBJ1-1 | once | 14 | - | TRBV4-2 | CASSPQNRNTEAFF | TGTGCCAGCAGCCCGCAAAACAGGAACACTGAAGCTTTCTTT
TRBJ1-2 | - | 16 | TRBD1 | TRBV20-1 | CSASSSAQGANQGYTF | TGCAGTGCTAGTAGTTCAGCCCAGGGGGCGAATCAAGGCTACACCTTC
TRBJ2-3 | - | 16 | - | TRBV7-2 | CASSLASGLFTDTQYF | TGTGCCAGCAGCTTAGCAAGCGGATTATTCACAGATACGCAGTATTTT
TRBJ2-5 | - | 14 | - | TRBV19 | CASSIRTGSETQYF | TGTGCCAGTAGTATACGCACGGGGTCGGAGACCCAGTACTTC
TRBJ1-3 | - | 15 | - | TRBV12-5 | CASGLVQGPGNTIYF | TGTGCTAGTGGTTTGGTCCAGGGGCCTGGAAACACCATATATTTT
TRBJ2-3 | - | 14 | - | TRBV7-9 | CASSPSGRTDTQYF | TGTGCCAGCAGCCCCAGTGGGCGCACAGATACGCAGTATTTT
TRBJ1-6 | once | 13 | TRBD1 | TRBV10-2 | CASRGQSNSPLHF | TGCGCCAGCAGGGGACAGAGCAATTCACCCCTCCACTTT
TRBJ1-2 | - | 15 | - | TRBV11-2 | CASSLGGVANYGYTF | TGTGCCAGCAGCTTAGGGGGCGTAGCTAACTATGGCTACACCTTC
TRBJ1-1 | - | 14 | - | TRBV30 | CAWGQWAVNTEAFF | TGTGCCTGGGGTCAATGGGCAGTGAACACTGAAGCTTTCTTT
TRBJ1-2 | - | 14 | - | TRBV19 | CASSSPTELYGYTF | TGTGCCAGTAGTAGCCCGACAGAGCTCTATGGCTACACCTTC
TRBJ2-1 | - | 14 | TRBD2 | TRBV5-5 | CASSYGGNHNEQFF | TGTGCCAGCAGTTACGGGGGGAACCACAATGAGCAGTTCTTC
TRBJ2-7 | - | 12 | - | TRBV11-2 | CASSLASTEQYF | TGTGCCAGCAGCTTAGCCAGTACGGAGCAGTACTTC
TRBJ2-2 | once | 15 | TRBD2 | TRBV5-1 | CASSFGGRNTGELFF | TGCGCCAGCAGCTTTGGCGGGAGAAATACCGGGGAGCTGTTTTTT
TRBJ1-2 | - | 12 | - | TRBV10-3 | CAIRQGNYGYTF | TGTGCCATCAGACAGGGTAACTATGGCTACACCTTC
TRBJ2-1 | - | 12 | TRBD1 | TRBV2 | CASSATGGSGFF | TGTGCCAGCAGCGCTACAGGGGGCTCGGGGTTCTTC
TRBJ2-3 | - | 13 | - | TRBV6-5 | CASNQVFTDTQYF | TGTGCCAGCAACCAGGTGTTCACAGATACGCAGTATTTT
TRBJ1-1 | - | 15 | - | TRBV25-1 | CASSEVGGQNTEAFF | TGTGCCAGCAGTGAGGTCGGGGGGCAGAACACTGAAGCTTTCTTT
TRBJ1-1 | - | 14 | - | TRBV5-6 | CASSLLTVNTEAFF | TGTGCCAGCAGCTTGTTGACAGTGAACACTGAAGCTTTCTTT
TRBJ2-7 | few | 16 | - | TRBV6-5 | CASSSYRTGRVHEQYF | TGTGCCAGCAGTTCATACCGGACAGGGAGGGTCCACGAGCAGTACTTC
TRBJ2-7 | few | 13 | - | TRBV18 | CASSLDSLYEQYF | TGTGCCAGCTCACTGGACAGCCTCTACGAGCAGTACTTC
TRBJ1-6 | - | 13 | - | TRBV14 | CASSQGRYSPLHF | TGTGCCAGCAGCCAAGGGAGATATTCACCCCTCCACTTT
TRBJ1-2 | - | 14 | TRBD1 | TRBV6-5 | CASSTDRGLYGYTF | TGTGCCAGCAGTACGGACAGGGGCCTCTATGGCTACACCTTC
TRBJ1-2 | - | 13 | TRBD1 | TRBV18 | CASSVRDSYGYTF | TGTGCCAGCTCAGTCCGGGACAGCTATGGCTACACCTTC
TRBJ1-2 | - | 13 | TRBD1 | TRBV18 | CASSPNRGEGYTF | TGTGCCAGCTCACCTAACAGGGGGGAAGGCTACACCTTC
TRBJ1-1 | - | 15 | - | TRBV18 | CASSPLGEGSTEAFF | TGTGCCAGCTCACCACTTGGGGAGGGGAGCACTGAAGCTTTCTTT
TRBJ1-2 | - | 15 | TRBD1 | TRBV5-1 | CASSLIGQGASGYTF | TGCGCCAGCAGCTTAATAGGACAGGGGGCGAGTGGCTACACCTTC
TRBJ2-1 | - | 15 | TRBD2 | TRBV9 | CASSVHATSGLGQFF | TGTGCCAGCAGCGTACACGCCACTAGCGGATTAGGGCAGTTCTTC
TRBJ1-2 | - | 14 | - | TRBV2 | CASRTQGIRGGYTF | TGTGCCAGCAGGACCCAAGGGATCAGGGGTGGCTACACCTTC
TRBJ2-6 | - | 17 | TRBD2 | TRBV2 | CASLAGLVLSGANVLTF | TGTGCCAGTCTAGCGGGGCTCGTCCTGTCTGGGGCCAACGTCCTGACTTTC
TRBJ2-3 | - | 15 | - | TRBV19 | CASTSRGGSTDTQYF | TGTGCCAGTACCAGTAGGGGTGGTAGCACAGATACGCAGTATTTT
TRBJ1-6 | - | 15 | TRBD1 | TRBV5-1 | CASSSRQGAGSPLHF | TGCGCCAGCAGCTCCAGACAGGGGGCAGGGTCACCCCTCCACTTT
TRBJ1-3 | - | 14 | TRBD1 | TRBV14 | CASSPDRDGNTIYF | TGTGCCAGCAGCCCCGACAGGGATGGAAACACCATATATTTT
TRBJ1-1 | - | 13 | - | TRBV10-3 | CAIRGGVNTEAFF | TGTGCCATCAGGGGAGGAGTAAACACTGAAGCTTTCTTT
TRBJ2-2 | - | 16 | TRBD2 | TRBV30 | CASPRGATSNTGELFF | TGTGCCTCTCCGCGGGGGGCAACCTCGAACACCGGGGAGCTGTTTTTT
TRBJ2-7 | - | 16 | - | TRBV3-1/TRBV3-2 | CASSQGIGQGTYEQYF | TGTGCCAGCAGCCAAGGTATAGGGCAGGGAACGTACGAGCAGTACTTC
TRBJ1-1 | - | 15 | - | TRBV25-1 | CASTKSGNMNTEAFF | TGTGCCAGCACAAAGTCTGGCAACATGAACACTGAAGCTTTCTTT
TRBJ2-1 | - | 15 | TRBD1 | TRBV9 | CASCPSDRGGNEQFF | TGTGCCAGCTGCCCCTCGGACAGGGGAGGCAATGAGCAGTTCTTC
TRBJ2-3 | - | 14 | - | TRBV7-2 | CASSLALVADTQYF | TGTGCCAGCAGCTTAGCCCTAGTGGCAGATACGCAGTATTTT
TRBJ2-1 | - | 15 | TRBD2 | TRBV6-5 | CASGRLAGGYNEQFF | TGTGCCAGCGGCAGACTAGCGGGGGGCTACAATGAGCAGTTCTTC
TRBJ1-2 | - | 16 | TRBD1 | TRBV4-3 | CASSQDIGGQGYGYTF | TGCGCCAGCAGCCAAGATATAGGTGGACAGGGATACGGCTACACCTTC
TRBJ1-2 | - | 13 | - | TRBV27 | CASKGVRHYGYTF | TGTGCCAGCAAAGGGGTAAGGCACTATGGCTACACCTTC
TRBJ2-7 | - | 11 | - | TRBV12-3/TRBV12-4 | CASSRLNEQYF | TGTGCCAGCAGTCGTCTAAACGAGCAGTACTTC
TRBJ1-1 | - | 14 | TRBD1 | TRBV27 | CASSPRQGGSRAFF | TGTGCCAGCAGTCCACGACAGGGGGGCTCGAGAGCTTTCTTT
TRBJ1-6 | - | 13 | - | TRBV6-5 | CASSAREHSPLHF | TGTGCCAGCAGCGCCAGGGAACACTCACCCCTCCACTTT
TRBJ2-7 | once | 14 | TRBD1 | TRBV15 | CATSRTGGGYEQYF | TGTGCCACCAGCCGGACAGGGGGCGGATACGAGCAGTACTTC
TRBJ2-7 | - | 15 | TRBD2 | TRBV6-5 | CASSYVASGTYEQYF | TGTGCCAGCAGTTACGTAGCTAGCGGAACCTACGAGCAGTACTTC
TRBJ1-2 | - | 15 | TRBD1 | TRBV7-2 | CASSLQTGDNYGYTF | TGTGCCAGCAGCTTACAGACAGGGGACAACTATGGCTACACCTTC
TRBJ1-1 | - | 15 | TRBD1 | TRBV5-6 | CASSTVGDRGTEAFF | TGTGCCAGCAGCACGGTAGGCGACAGGGGAACTGAAGCTTTCTTT
TRBJ1-2 | - | 15 | - | TRBV15 | CATSRDLGGSYGYTF | TGTGCCACCAGCAGAGATCTGGGGGGGAGCTATGGCTACACCTTC
TRBJ1-1 | - | 15 | - | TRBV19 | CASSTPARAKTEAFF | TGTGCCAGTAGTACCCCAGCGAGGGCAAAGACTGAAGCTTTCTTT
TRBJ2-3 | - | 15 | - | TRBV7-2 | CASSLTYFWTDTQYF | TGTGCCAGCAGCCTTACCTACTTTTGGACAGATACGCAGTATTTT